This entry lists 21 T cell receptor beta chains sequenced from one sample in a study of B cell selection in AIRE deficiency. The regulatory T cell sort gate was CD4+CD25hiCD127low/negative. The data were produced by immunoSEQ multiplex PCR, yet TCRdb's version contains in-frame clones alone and is incomplete. Among some 21,000 clones listed, about 94% were seen once. Sequencing input: Tregs sorted from PBMCs. The receptors shown here come from a human donor with AIRE deficiency.

The V gene is TRBV7-3, the J gene TRBJ2-2, with 8 bases matching TRBD2. The V and J ends lost 1 base and 9 bases, in that order; junction bases with no gene match: 10. Germline V gene lookup returns CDR1 SGHTA and CDR2 FQGTGA. The CDR3 spans 16 residues. DNA of the CDR3: TGTGCCAGCAGCTTAAGACCGGGAGGGCTGGGCCGGGAGCTGTTTTTT. Its translation: CASSLRPGGLGRELFF. The full variable domain, with the rest looked up from reference TRBV7-3 and TRBJ2-2, is GAGVSQTPSNKVTEKGKYVELRCDPISGHTALYWYRQSLGQGPEFLIYFQGTGAADDSGLPNDRFFAVRPEGSVSTLKIQRTERGDSAVYLCASSLRPGGLGRELFFGEGSRLTVL.

The V and J genes are TRBV7-6 and TRBJ2-1; the match to TRBD2 covers 8 bases. The V segment lost 1 base and the J segment 2 bases; nucleotides outside the gene matches: 4. The CDR3 sequence is 16 residues long. Germline V gene sequence: CDR1 SGHVS, CDR2 FNYEAQ. The CDR3 bases are TGTGCCAGCAGCTTAGGGGCGGGAGGCGCCTACAATGAGCAGTTCTTC. This codes for CASSLGAGGAYNEQFF.

This chain uses TRBV28 with TRBJ2-7; no reliable D call. The CDR3 sequence is 14 residues long. V was cut by 3 bases and J by 2 bases, with 11 bases left in between. Germline assignment: CDR1 MDHEN and CDR2 SYDVKM. CDR3 sequence reads: CASSLRFWAYEQYF. DNA of the CDR3: TGTGCCAGCAGTTTGAGGTTTTGGGCCTACGAGCAGTACTTC. Complete variable domain (other parts from reference TRBV28 and TRBJ2-7): DVKVTQSSRYLVKRTGEKVFLECVQDMDHENMFWYRQDPGLGLRLIYFSYDVKMKEKGDIPEGYSVSREKKERFSLILESASTNQTSMYLCASSLRFWAYEQYFGPGTRLTVT.

The chain has TRBV7-6 and TRBJ2-7, with TRBD2 matching over 13 bases. In germline, CDR1 is SGHVS, CDR2 FNYEAQ. The junction had 6 bases not matched to a gene; V was cut back by 5 bases and J by 5 bases. This CDR3 has 15 residues. The CDR3 loop is CASSRGTSGINEQYF. The CDR3 nucleotides are TGTGCCAGCAGCCGAGGGACTAGCGGGATCAACGAGCAGTACTTC. The full variable domain, its missing parts supplied by reference TRBV7-6 and TRBJ2-7, is GAGVSQSPRYKVTKRGQDVALRCDPISGHVSLYWYRQALGQGPEFLTYFNYEAQQDKSGLPNDRFSAERPEGSISTLTIQRTEQRDSAMYRCASSRGTSGINEQYFGPGTRLTVT.

The genes are TRBV19 and TRBJ2-2; the match to TRBD1 covers 7 bases. CDR3 size: 17 residues. In germline, CDR1 is LNHDA, CDR2 SQIVND (reference sequence). V trimming: 6 bases; J trimming: 7 bases; junction bases outside the gene matches: 17. Here the CDR3 DNA reads TGTGCCAGTAGACTCCAAGGACAGGCCGGATTCGGCGGGGAGCTGTTTTTT. Residues: CASRLQGQAGFGGELFF.

Only one count was recorded for this clone. The rearrangement joins TRBV19 to TRBJ2-1; TRBD2 aligns across 9 bases. The CDR3 length is 12 residues. After removal of 8 bases from V and 7 bases from J, the junction contained 3 bases not matched to a gene. Germline CDR1 is LNHDA and CDR2 is SQIVND (reference sequence). CDR3 sequence: CASGTSWNEQFF. In nucleotides, the CDR3 is TGTGCCAGTGGGACTAGCTGGAATGAGCAGTTCTTC.

This clone was recorded only once. The V and J genes are TRBV5-1 and TRBJ1-1, with D possibly TRBD1 on 6 matching bases. The V end was cut by 4 bases, the J end by 0 bases, with 13 bases between. CDR1 is SGHRS and CDR2 is YFSETQ in the germline V gene. The CDR3 length is 15 residues. CDR3: CASSPRTEMNTEAFF. For the CDR3, the DNA is TGCGCCAGCAGCCCCAGGACAGAAATGAACACTGAAGCTTTCTTT.

The chain has TRBV29-1 and TRBJ2-5; D is undetermined. Germline V gene sequence: CDR1 SQVTM, CDR2 ANQGSEA. The length of the CDR3 is 11 residues. Trimming removed 4 bases at V and 5 bases at J, with 8 bases between. CDR3 in amino acids: CSVGVKETQYF. The CDR3 nucleotides read TGCAGCGTTGGCGTGAAGGAGACCCAGTACTTC. The variable domain in full, completed from reference TRBV29-1 and TRBJ2-5, reads SAVISQKPSRDICQRGTSLTIQCQVDSQVTMMFWYRQQPGQSLTLIATANQGSEATYESGFVIDKFPISRPNLTFSTLTVSNMSPEDSSIYLCSVGVKETQYFGPGTRLLVL.

V usage is TRBV19 and J usage is TRBJ2-1; D unclear. The CDR3 totals 17 residues. Per the germline V gene, CDR1 is LNHDA and CDR2 is SQIVND (reference sequence). The ends were cut back, 6 bases at V and 5 bases at J, with 23 bases in the middle. CDR3 sequence (DNA): TGTGCCAGTAGCCCTTATGTGGGGTCACGTGCGAACAATGAGCAGTTCTTC. Translated, it gives CASSPYVGSRANNEQFF.

This clone was observed a single time. The chain recombines TRBV19 with TRBJ1-1; D unresolved. V lost 1 base to trimming and J lost 8 bases, with 11 bases between them. The CDR3 runs to 13 residues. The germline gives CDR1 LNHDA, CDR2 SQIVND (reference sequence). CDR3: CASSIGWQREAFF. The CDR3 nucleotides are TGTGCCAGTAGTATAGGTTGGCAGCGAGAAGCTTTCTTT.

V is TRBV30 and J is TRBJ1-2, with 7 bases aligning to TRBD1. This CDR3 has 14 residues. CDR1 and CDR2 from the germline V gene are GTSNPN and SVGIG (reference sequence). V lost 6 bases, J lost 4 bases, and 11 bases stayed unmatched. The DNA for the CDR3 is TGTGCCTGCAGGGGAGGGGGCGCGTCCTATGGCTACACCTTC. Its protein is CACRGGGASYGYTF.

This clone was detected only once. V gene TRBV7-3 combines with J gene TRBJ1-2; D not certain. The germline CDR1 and CDR2 sequences are SGHTA and FQGTGA. The CDR3 runs 13 residues. V lost 5 bases, J lost 2 bases, and 9 bases lay in between. This CDR3 is CASSQKVNYGYTF. In nucleotides, the CDR3 is TGTGCCAGCAGCCAAAAGGTGAACTATGGCTACACCTTC.

V is TRBV7-8 and J is TRBJ2-5; 10 bases align to TRBD2. This CDR3 comprises 18 residues. V gave up 0 bases and J gave up 6 bases; unmatched junction bases: 13. The germline V gene encodes CDR1 SGHVS and CDR2 FQNEAQ. The DNA of the CDR3 is TGTGCCAGCAGCTTAGCGGGGGGAAGCGGGAGGGCCAAAAAGACCCAGTACTTC. Translation gives CASSLAGGSGRAKKTQYF.

The rearrangement links TRBV18 to TRBJ2-2; 10 nucleotides align to TRBD2. Trimming took 6 bases from V and 7 from J; bases not matched to a gene: 11. In germline, CDR1 is KGHSH, CDR2 LQKENI. The CDR3 covers 16 residues. The CDR3 nucleotides are TGTGCCAGCTCGACCCGGTCTAGCGGGAGTGGCGGGGAGCTGTTTTTT. Its translation: CASSTRSSGSGGELFF.

The chain couples TRBV9 to TRBJ1-2; D is unresolved. The germline CDR1 and CDR2 sequences are SGDLS and YYNGEE. CDR3 length: 13 amino acids. Trimming stripped 4 bases from V and 3 bases from J, with 10 bases between. The CDR3 loop reads CASSPAVDYGYTF. CDR3 DNA sequence: TGTGCCAGCAGCCCCGCCGTGGACTATGGCTACACCTTC.

This rearrangement joins TRBV7-3 to TRBJ2-4; no clear D gene. CDR3 length equals 13 residues. The V gene's germline CDR1 is SGHTA and CDR2 FQGTGA. V lost 3 bases to trimming and J lost 3 bases, with 6 bases between them. Written as DNA, the CDR3 is TGTGCCAGCAGCTTCGGAATCAAAAACATTCAGTACTTC. Translated, it gives CASSFGIKNIQYF.

This sequence joins TRBV19 and TRBJ2-2; a possible D gene is TRBD1 (5 bases). The germline V gene has CDR1 LNHDA and CDR2 SQIVND (reference sequence). This CDR3 has 13 residues. With 3 bases removed from V and 6 bases from J, the gap between germline ends came to 8 bases. This chain's CDR3 is CASSIVTAGELFF. CDR3 nucleotides: TGTGCCAGTAGTATTGTGACAGCCGGGGAGCTGTTTTTT.

This rearrangement joins TRBV9 to TRBJ2-5, with 9 bases fitting TRBD1. The CDR3 has 13 amino acids. CDR1 is SGDLS and CDR2 is YYNGEE in the germline V gene. V was pared by 3 bases and J by 5 bases, with 2 bases of the junction left unmatched. DNA of the CDR3: TGTGCCAGCAGCGGGGGACAGGGCGAGACCCAGTACTTC. It encodes CASSGGQGETQYF.

The chain is built from TRBV28 and TRBJ1-4; 9 bases align to TRBD1. The germline V gene has CDR1 MDHEN and CDR2 SYDVKM. The V segment lost 5 bases and the J segment 4 bases; nucleotides outside the gene matches: 14. The CDR3 totals 18 residues. CDR3 sequence reads: CASSPRDREGRINEKLFF. DNA for the CDR3: TGTGCCAGCAGTCCCCGGGACAGGGAGGGGCGGATTAATGAAAAACTGTTTTTT.

V and J are TRBV5-1 and TRBJ2-1; D remains unclear. V was shortened by 3 bases and J by 1 base, with 11 bases between the two germline ends. The CDR3 has 15 residues. Germline V gene data show CDR1 as SGHRS and CDR2 as YFSETQ. In DNA, the CDR3 is TGCGCCAGCAGCTCGCCGATCGGATCCTACAATGAGCAGTTCTTC. Translation: CASSSPIGSYNEQFF. The full variable domain, with the rest looked up from reference TRBV5-1 and TRBJ2-1, is KAGVTQTPRYLIKTRGQQVTLSCSPISGHRSVSWYQQTPGQGLQFLFEYFSETQRNKGNFPGRFSGRQFSNSRSEMNVSTLELGDSALYLCASSSPIGSYNEQFFGPGTRLTVL.

The CDR3 DNA sequence: TGTGCCAGCAGCTTCTCTAGCGGGAGAAACATTCAGTACTTC. Translation gives CASSFSSGRNIQYF. The rearrangement links TRBV5-4 to TRBJ2-4; TRBD2 matches at 10 bases. The germline CDR1 and CDR2 sequences are SGHNT and YYREEE (reference sequence). Trimming took 2 bases from V and 6 from J; bases not matched to a gene: 2. The length of the CDR3 is 14 residues. Full variable domain (remainder filled in from reference TRBV5-4 and TRBJ2-4): ETGVTQSPTHLIKTRGQQVTLRCSSQSGHNTVSWYQQALGQGPQFIFQYYREEENGRGNFPPRFSGLQFPNYSSELNVNALELDDSALYLCASSFSSGRNIQYFGAGTRLSVL.